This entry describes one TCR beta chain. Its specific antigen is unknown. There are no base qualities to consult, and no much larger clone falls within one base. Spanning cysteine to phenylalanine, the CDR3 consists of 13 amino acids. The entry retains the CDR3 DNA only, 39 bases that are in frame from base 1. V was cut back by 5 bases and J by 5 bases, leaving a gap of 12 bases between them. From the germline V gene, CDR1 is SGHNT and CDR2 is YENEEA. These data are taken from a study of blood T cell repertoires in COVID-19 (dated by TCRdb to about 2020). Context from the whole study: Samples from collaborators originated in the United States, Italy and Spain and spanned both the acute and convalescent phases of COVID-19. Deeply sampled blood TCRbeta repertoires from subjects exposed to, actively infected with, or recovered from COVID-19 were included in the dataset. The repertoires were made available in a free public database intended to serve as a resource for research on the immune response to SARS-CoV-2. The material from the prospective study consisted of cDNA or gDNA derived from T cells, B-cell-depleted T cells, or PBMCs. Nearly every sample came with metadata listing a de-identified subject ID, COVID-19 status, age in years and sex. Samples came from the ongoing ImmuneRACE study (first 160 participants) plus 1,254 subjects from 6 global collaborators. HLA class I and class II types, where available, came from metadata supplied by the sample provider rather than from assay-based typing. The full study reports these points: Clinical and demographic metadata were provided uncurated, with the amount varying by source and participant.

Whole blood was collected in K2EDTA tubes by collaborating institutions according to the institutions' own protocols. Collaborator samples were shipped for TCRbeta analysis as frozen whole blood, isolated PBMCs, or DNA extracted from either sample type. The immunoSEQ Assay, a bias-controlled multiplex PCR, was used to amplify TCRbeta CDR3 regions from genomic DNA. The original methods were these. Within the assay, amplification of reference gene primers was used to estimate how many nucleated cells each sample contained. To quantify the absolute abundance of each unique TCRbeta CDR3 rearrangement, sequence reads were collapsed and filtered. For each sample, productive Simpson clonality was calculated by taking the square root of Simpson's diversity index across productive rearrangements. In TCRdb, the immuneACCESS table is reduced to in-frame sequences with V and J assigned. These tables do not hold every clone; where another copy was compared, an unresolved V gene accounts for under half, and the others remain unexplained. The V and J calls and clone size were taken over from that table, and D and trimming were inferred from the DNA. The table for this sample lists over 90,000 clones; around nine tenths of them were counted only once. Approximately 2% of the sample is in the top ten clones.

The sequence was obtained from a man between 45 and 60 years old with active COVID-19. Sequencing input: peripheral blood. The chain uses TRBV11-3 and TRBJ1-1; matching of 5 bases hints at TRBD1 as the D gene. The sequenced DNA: TGTGCCAGCAGCCGCAGGGAGGGGACTGAAGCTTTCTTT. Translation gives CASSRREGTEAFF.